This T cell receptor (beta chain) was recorded in a study of OX40 agonist ivuxolimab in advanced cancers. Background on the study: Allowance was made for prior anti-PD-1, anti-PD-L1 or anti-CTLA-4 therapy, and 40% to 45% had some.

Study findings and constraints: Normalized T-cell clonal expansion was also low in a subset of nonresponders.

This CDR3 has 13 amino acids. V was shortened by 3 bases and J by 5 bases, with 10 bases between the two germline ends. Germline loops: CDR1 SGHAT, CDR2 FQDESV (reference sequence). The method was immunoSEQ multiplex PCR; TCRdb's version includes in-frame clones alone and lacks a portion of them. The sample carries about 46,000 clones, 89% recorded once. Of note for this clone: Its specificity is not known.

Material: CD4+ or CD8+ T cells sorted from blood, obtained in a trial of the OX40 agonist ivuxolimab. This TCR was sampled from an adult with an advanced solid tumor such as melanoma, head and neck, liver or kidney cancer. This chain uses TRBV11-1 with TRBJ2-5; D may be TRBD2 (5 bases). CDR3 in amino acids: CASSLRGYETQYF. CDR3 sequence (DNA): TGTGCCAGCAGCTTGAGAGGGTACGAGACCCAGTACTTC.